This T cell receptor (beta chain) was identified during a study of T cells in Graves' hyperthyroidism and ophthalmopathy. This clonotype was counted a few times. Germline loops: CDR1 KGHSH, CDR2 LQKENI. J gave up 8 bases and V 4 bases, and 6 bases lay outside the gene matches. There are 13 residues in the CDR3. There were TCR beta CDR3 regions amplified from RNA transcripts. First-round RT-PCR of the TCR CDR3 relied on the HTBI primer set. TCRdb reprocessed the multiplex PCR reads with MiXCR, giving one entry per CDR3 protein. This sample has about 460,000 distinct CDR3 sequences, with roughly 22% found just once.

The specimen was blood. The chain joins TRBV18 to TRBJ1-2; 8 bases are a match to TRBD1. The TCR originated in a woman aged 70-85 years with Graves' ophthalmopathy. This chain's CDR3 is CASSRDRTGGYTF. Written as DNA, the CDR3 is TGTGCCAGCTCACGGGACAGGACGGGCGGCTACACCTTC.